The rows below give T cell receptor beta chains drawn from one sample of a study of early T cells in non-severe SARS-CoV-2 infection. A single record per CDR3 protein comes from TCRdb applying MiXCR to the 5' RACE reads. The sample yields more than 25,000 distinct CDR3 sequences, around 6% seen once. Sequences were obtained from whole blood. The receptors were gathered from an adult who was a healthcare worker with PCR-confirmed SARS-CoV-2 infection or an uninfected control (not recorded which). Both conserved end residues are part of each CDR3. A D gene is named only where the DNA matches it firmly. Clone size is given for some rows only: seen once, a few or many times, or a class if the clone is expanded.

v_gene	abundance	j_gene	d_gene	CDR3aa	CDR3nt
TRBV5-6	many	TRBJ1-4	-	CASSFGQLTNEKLFF	TGTGCCAGCAGCTTCGGGCAGCTAACTAATGAAAAACTGTTTTTT
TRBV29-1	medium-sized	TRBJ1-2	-	CSVEHRDAYYGYTF	TGCAGCGTTGAACATCGGGACGCTTACTATGGCTACACCTTC
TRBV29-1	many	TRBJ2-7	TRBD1	CSVEFRGTGKFEQYF	TGCAGCGTTGAGTTTCGCGGGACAGGGAAATTCGAGCAGTACTTC
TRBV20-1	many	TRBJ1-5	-	CSARDSAVAIQPQHF	TGCAGTGCTAGAGACTCAGCCGTTGCTATTCAGCCCCAGCATTTT
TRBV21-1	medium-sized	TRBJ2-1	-	CASGQDGPCNEQFF	TGTGCCAGCGGACAGGACGGACCATGCAATGAGCAGTTCTTC
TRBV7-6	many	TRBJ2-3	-	CASRFRDSITDTQYF	TGTGCCAGCAGGTTCCGGGACTCCATAACAGATACGCAGTATTTT
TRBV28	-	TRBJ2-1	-	CASSLSLNRVRNEQFF	TGTGCCAGCAGTTTATCCCTGAACAGGGTCCGCAATGAGCAGTTCTTC
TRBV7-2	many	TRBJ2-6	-	CASSLRGANVLTF	TGTGCCAGCAGCTTAAGGGGGGCCAACGTCCTGACTTTC
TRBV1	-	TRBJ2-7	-	CTSIPYEQYF	TGCACCAGCATCCCCTACGAGCAGTACTTC
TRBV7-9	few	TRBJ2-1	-	CASSLKEGRQFF	TGTGCCAGCAGCTTAAAGGAGGGGCGGCAGTTCTTC
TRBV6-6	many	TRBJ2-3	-	CASWPRGESTDTQYF	TGTGCCAGCTGGCCGCGGGGCGAAAGCACAGATACGCAGTATTTT
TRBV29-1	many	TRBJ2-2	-	CSVEEPIGGELFF	TGCAGCGTTGAAGAGCCTATTGGAGGGGAGCTGTTTTTT
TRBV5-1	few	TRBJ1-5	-	CATPEPRGGYSNQPQHF	TGCGCCACCCCGGAGCCTCGGGGCGGCTATAGCAATCAGCCCCAGCATTTT
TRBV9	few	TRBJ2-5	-	CASSVGGAQTQYF	TGTGCCAGCAGCGTAGGGGGGGCGCAGACCCAGTACTTC
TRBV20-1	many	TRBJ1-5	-	CSARTEPYQPQHF	TGCAGTGCTAGAACGGAACCGTATCAGCCCCAGCATTTT
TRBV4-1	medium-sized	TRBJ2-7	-	CASSQEVEAGEQYF	TGCGCCAGCAGCCAAGAGGTGGAGGCGGGAGAGCAGTACTTC
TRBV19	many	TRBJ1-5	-	CASSRRQANNQPQHF	TGTGCCAGTAGTAGGAGACAGGCGAACAATCAGCCCCAGCATTTT
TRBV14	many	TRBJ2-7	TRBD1	CASSQRDRGRVSYEQYF	TGTGCCAGCAGCCAACGGGACAGGGGGCGAGTCTCCTACGAGCAGTACTTC
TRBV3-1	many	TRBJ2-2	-	CASSQTNTGELFF	TGTGCCAGCAGCCAAACTAACACCGGGGAGCTGTTTTTT
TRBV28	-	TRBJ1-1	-	CASNYPNTEAFF	TGTGCCAGCAATTATCCAAACACTGAAGCTTTCTTT
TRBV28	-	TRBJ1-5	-	CASSHLRQPQHF	TGTGCCAGCAGTCACCTCAGGCAGCCCCAGCATTTT
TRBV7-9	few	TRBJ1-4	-	CASSLQGSNEKLFF	TGTGCCAGCAGCTTACAGGGGTCTAATGAAAAACTGTTTTTT
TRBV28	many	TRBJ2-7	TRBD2	CASSIHDIGTSRDEQYF	TGTGCCAGCAGTATACACGATATTGGGACTAGTCGGGACGAGCAGTACTTC
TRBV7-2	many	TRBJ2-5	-	CASSRNREETQYF	TGTGCCAGCAGCCGAAACAGGGAAGAGACCCAGTACTTC
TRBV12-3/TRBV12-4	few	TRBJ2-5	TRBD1	CASSLTGTGGVETQYF	TGTGCCAGCAGTCTAACCGGGACAGGGGGAGTAGAGACCCAGTACTTC
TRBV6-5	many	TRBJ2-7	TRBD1	CASSYHGDSSYEQYF	TGTGCCAGCAGTTACCATGGGGACAGCTCCTACGAGCAGTACTTC
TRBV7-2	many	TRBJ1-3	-	CASSLDSGGRSGNTIYF	TGTGCCAGCAGCTTAGATTCGGGAGGACGCTCTGGAAACACCATATATTTT
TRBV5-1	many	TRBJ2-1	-	CASSLAPGSYNEQFF	TGCGCCAGCAGCTTGGCCCCTGGCTCCTACAATGAGCAGTTCTTC
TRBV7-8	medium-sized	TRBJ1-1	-	CASSSPRAGVLGTEAFF	TGTGCCAGCAGCTCCCCTCGGGCAGGGGTATTGGGCACTGAAGCTTTCTTT
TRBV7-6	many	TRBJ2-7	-	CASSLGKRDEQYF	TGTGCCAGCAGCTTGGGGAAACGGGACGAGCAGTACTTC
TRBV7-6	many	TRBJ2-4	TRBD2	CASSPTGGLAKNIQYF	TGTGCCAGCAGCCCGACCGGGGGGTTGGCCAAAAACATTCAGTACTTC
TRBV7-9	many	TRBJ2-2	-	CASSLFGFGELFF	TGTGCCAGCAGCTTATTCGGGTTCGGGGAGCTGTTTTTT
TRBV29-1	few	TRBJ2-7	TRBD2	CSVEEVRTSGVYEQYF	TGCAGCGTTGAAGAAGTAAGGACTAGCGGGGTTTACGAGCAGTACTTC
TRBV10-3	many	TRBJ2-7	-	CAISESIDDEQYF	TGTGCCATCAGTGAGTCTATAGACGACGAGCAGTACTTC
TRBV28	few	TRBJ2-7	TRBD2	CASKRGHYEQYF	TGTGCCAGCAAGCGGGGGCATTACGAGCAGTACTTC
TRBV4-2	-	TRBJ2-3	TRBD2	CASSQPGLAGGTSTDTQYF	TGTGCCAGCAGCCAACCGGGACTAGCGGGGGGAACTAGCACAGATACGCAGTATTTT
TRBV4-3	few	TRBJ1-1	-	CASSQDREGENTEAFF	TGCGCCAGCAGCCAAGATCGGGAAGGGGAGAACACTGAAGCTTTCTTT
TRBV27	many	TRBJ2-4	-	CASSFISLAKNIQYF	TGTGCCAGCAGTTTTATATCGCTGGCCAAAAACATTCAGTACTTC
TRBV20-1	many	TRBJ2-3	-	CSAKLGGNTDTQYF	TGCAGTGCTAAACTAGGGGGGAACACAGATACGCAGTATTTT
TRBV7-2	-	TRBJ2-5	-	CASSRRPRGPETQYF	TGTGCCAGCAGCCGCCGACCTCGCGGGCCAGAGACCCAGTACTTC
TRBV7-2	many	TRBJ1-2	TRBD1	CASSLEAGGRYGYTF	TGTGCCAGCAGCTTAGAGGCAGGGGGACGGTATGGCTACACCTTC
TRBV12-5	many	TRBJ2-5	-	CASGLDSTQETQYF	TGTGCTAGTGGTTTGGACAGCACCCAAGAGACCCAGTACTTC
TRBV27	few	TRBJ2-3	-	CASSLRDSDTQYF	TGTGCCAGCAGTTTAAGAGACTCAGATACGCAGTATTTT
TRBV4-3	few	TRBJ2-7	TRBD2	CASSEIAGGTYEQYF	TGCGCCAGCAGCGAAATAGCGGGGGGGACCTACGAGCAGTACTTC
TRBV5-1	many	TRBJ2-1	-	CASSSTGSNEQFF	TGCGCCAGCAGCTCGACAGGATCCAATGAGCAGTTCTTC
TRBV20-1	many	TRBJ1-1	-	CSASREGMNTEAFF	TGCAGTGCTAGCAGGGAAGGAATGAACACTGAAGCTTTCTTT
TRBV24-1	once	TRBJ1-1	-	CATSDLHSTEAFF	TGTGCCACCAGTGATTTGCACAGCACTGAAGCTTTCTTT
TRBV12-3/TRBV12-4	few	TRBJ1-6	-	CASNTGYSTYNSPLHF	TGTGCCAGCAATACGGGGTACTCAACCTATAATTCACCCCTCCACTTT
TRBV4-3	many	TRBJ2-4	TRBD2	CASSQDLAGNIQYF	TGCGCCAGCAGCCAAGATCTAGCGGGGAACATTCAGTACTTC
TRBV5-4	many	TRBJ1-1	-	CASSPHTGGYTEAFF	TGTGCCAGCAGCCCACACACGGGAGGGTACACTGAAGCTTTCTTT
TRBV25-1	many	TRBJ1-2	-	CASSGQDRHGYTF	TGTGCCAGCAGTGGACAAGACAGGCATGGCTACACCTTC
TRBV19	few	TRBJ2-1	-	CASSILLQNNEQFF	TGTGCCAGTAGTATTTTGTTACAGAACAATGAGCAGTTCTTC
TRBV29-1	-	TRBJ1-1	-	CSVEDLGRRAFF	TGCAGCGTTGAAGATCTCGGCCGGAGGGCTTTCTTT
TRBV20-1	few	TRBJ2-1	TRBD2	CSAHSAGVTFF	TGCAGTGCTCACTCAGCGGGGGTAACGTTCTTC